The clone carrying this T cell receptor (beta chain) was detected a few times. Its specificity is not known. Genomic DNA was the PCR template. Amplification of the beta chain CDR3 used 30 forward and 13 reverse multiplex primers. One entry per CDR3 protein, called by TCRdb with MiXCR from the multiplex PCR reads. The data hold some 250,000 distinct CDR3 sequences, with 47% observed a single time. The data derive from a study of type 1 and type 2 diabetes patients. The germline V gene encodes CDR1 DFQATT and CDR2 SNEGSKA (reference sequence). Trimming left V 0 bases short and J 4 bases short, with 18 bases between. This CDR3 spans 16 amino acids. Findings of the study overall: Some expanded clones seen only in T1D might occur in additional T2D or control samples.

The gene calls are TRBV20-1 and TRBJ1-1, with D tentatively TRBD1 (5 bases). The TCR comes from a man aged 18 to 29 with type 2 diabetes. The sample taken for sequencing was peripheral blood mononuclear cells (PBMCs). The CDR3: CSARDLGGGWVTEAFF. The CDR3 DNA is TGCAGTGCTAGAGATCTCGGCGGGGGGTGGGTCACTGAAGCTTTCTTT.